Listed below are T cell receptor beta chains from one sample, sequenced in a study of cytomegalovirus exposure and HLA in healthy donors. TCRdb's copy holds only in-frame clones and misses some; the assay was immunoSEQ multiplex PCR. The sample yields about 190,000 clones, around 75% seen once. The sequencing input was PBMCs. These receptors originate from a young woman in good health and CMV-seronegative. CDR3s include the opening cysteine and the closing phenylalanine or tryptophan. A D gene is named only where the DNA matches it firmly. Clone sizes are given selectively: once, few, many, or a class where the clone is expanded.

cdr3_aa,cdr3_nt,v_call,j_call,d_call,clone_size
CASSLLAGAYNEQFF,TGTGCCAGCAGTTTATTAGCGGGGGCCTACAATGAGCAGTTCTTC,TRBV27,TRBJ2-1,TRBD2,.
CASSRPPGNTIYF,TGCGCCAGCAGCCGACCCCCCGGGAACACCATATATTTT,TRBV4-1,TRBJ1-3,.,.
CASSSGIHYGYTF,TGTGCCAGCAGTTCAGGGATCCACTATGGCTACACCTTC,TRBV6-5,TRBJ1-2,.,.
CASSRGRLVGGGYTF,TGTGCCAGCAGCCGCGGGAGACTTGTGGGCGGGGGCTACACCTTC,TRBV7-2,TRBJ1-2,.,.
CASSLSGTSYEQYF,TGCGCCAGCAGCCTGAGCGGGACCTCCTACGAGCAGTACTTC,TRBV5-1,TRBJ2-7,TRBD2,.
CASSTYSGRAGYNEQFF,TGTGCCAGTAGTACCTATAGCGGGAGGGCCGGGTACAATGAGCAGTTCTTC,TRBV19,TRBJ2-1,TRBD2,once
CASSPRGRPNNEQFF,TGTGCCAGCAGCCCCCGAGGTCGCCCGAACAATGAGCAGTTCTTC,TRBV5-6,TRBJ2-1,.,.
CASSLALGLAANTGELFF,TGTGCCAGCAGCTTAGCGTTGGGACTAGCGGCGAACACCGGGGAGCTGTTTTTT,TRBV7-9,TRBJ2-2,TRBD2,.
CASSLMDSRNYEQYF,TGTGCCAGCAGCTTGATGGACAGCCGGAACTACGAGCAGTACTTC,TRBV5-4,TRBJ2-7,.,.
CASSEGTGGEKLFF,TGTGCCAGCAGTGAGGGGACAGGGGGCGAAAAACTGTTTTTT,TRBV27,TRBJ1-4,TRBD1,.
CASSDHRGGETQYF,TGTGCCAGCAGCGACCACAGGGGTGGAGAGACCCAGTACTTC,TRBV9,TRBJ2-5,TRBD1,.
CASSRRGVRDYEQYF,TGTGCCAGCAGTAGGCGGGGGGTACGGGATTACGAGCAGTACTTC,TRBV2,TRBJ2-7,TRBD2,.
CSVGQANNEKLFF,TGCAGCGTTGGTCAGGCAAATAATGAAAAACTGTTTTTT,TRBV29-1,TRBJ1-4,.,.
CASSLRVAGGYEQYF,TGTGCCAGCAGCTTAAGAGTAGCGGGAGGGTACGAGCAGTACTTC,TRBV7-8,TRBJ2-7,TRBD2,.
CASSSGLAGGSYNEQFF,TGTGCCAGCAGCTCGGGACTAGCGGGGGGTAGCTACAATGAGCAGTTCTTC,TRBV5-4,TRBJ2-1,TRBD2,.
CASSIARGGNQPQHF,TGTGCCAGTAGTATAGCAAGGGGTGGCAATCAGCCCCAGCATTTT,TRBV19,TRBJ1-5,.,.
CASSDQGVGNQPQHF,TGTGCCAGTAGTGATCAGGGGGTGGGCAATCAGCCCCAGCATTTT,TRBV19,TRBJ1-5,TRBD1,.
CASEWGQGNEQFF,TGTGCCAGTGAATGGGGACAGGGCAATGAGCAGTTCTTC,TRBV19,TRBJ2-1,TRBD1,.
CASSLDRDTEAFF,TGTGCCAGCAGCTTAGACAGGGACACTGAAGCTTTCTTT,TRBV11-3,TRBJ1-1,.,.
CASSPGTVSGNTIYF,TGCGCCAGCAGCCCCGGGACAGTTTCTGGAAACACCATATATTTT,TRBV5-1,TRBJ1-3,TRBD1,few
CASSLRTGVYEQYF,TGTGCCAGCAGCCTTAGGACAGGGGTCTACGAGCAGTACTTC,TRBV7-3,TRBJ2-7,TRBD1,.
CASRRQGRTEAFF,TGTGCCAGCAGGCGACAGGGACGCACTGAAGCTTTCTTT,TRBV7-8,TRBJ1-1,TRBD1,.